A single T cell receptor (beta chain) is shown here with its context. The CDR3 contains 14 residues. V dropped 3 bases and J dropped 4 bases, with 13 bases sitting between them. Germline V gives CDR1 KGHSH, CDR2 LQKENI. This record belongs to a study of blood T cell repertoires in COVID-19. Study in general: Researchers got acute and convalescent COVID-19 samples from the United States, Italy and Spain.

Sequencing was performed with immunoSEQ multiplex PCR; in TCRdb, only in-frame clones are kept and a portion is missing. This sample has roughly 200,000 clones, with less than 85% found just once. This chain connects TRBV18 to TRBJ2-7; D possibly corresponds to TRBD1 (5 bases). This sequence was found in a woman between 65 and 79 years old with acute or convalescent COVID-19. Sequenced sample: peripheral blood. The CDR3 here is CASSPVGPPYEQYF. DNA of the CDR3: TGTGCCAGCTCACCCGTGGGGCCACCTTACGAGCAGTACTTC.